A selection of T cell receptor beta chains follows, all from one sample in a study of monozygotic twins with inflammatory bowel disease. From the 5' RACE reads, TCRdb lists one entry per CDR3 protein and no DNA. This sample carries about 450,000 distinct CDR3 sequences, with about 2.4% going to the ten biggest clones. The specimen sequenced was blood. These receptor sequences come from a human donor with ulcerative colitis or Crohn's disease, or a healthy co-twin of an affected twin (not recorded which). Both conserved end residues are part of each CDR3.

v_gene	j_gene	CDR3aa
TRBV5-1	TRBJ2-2	CASSDRDRVTGELFF
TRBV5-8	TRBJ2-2	CASSLFTGGTYTGELFF
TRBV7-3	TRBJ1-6	CASSERTGTNSPLHF
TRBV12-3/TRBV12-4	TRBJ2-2	CASSPRDRDPNTGELFF
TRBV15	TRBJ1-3	CATSRESIGNTIYF
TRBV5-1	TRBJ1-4	CASSYTRDRGFCGEKLFF
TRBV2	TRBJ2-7	CASRSLNYEQYF
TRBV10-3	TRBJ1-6	CAISESTVSYNSPLHF
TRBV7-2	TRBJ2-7	CASSHFGGTYEQYF
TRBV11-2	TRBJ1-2	CASSLRQGGVVSFGYGYTF
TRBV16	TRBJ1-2	CASSQPQGRGGYTF
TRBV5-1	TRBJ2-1	CASSPMTGGLGNEQFF
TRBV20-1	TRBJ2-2	CSARDLRGQNTGELFF
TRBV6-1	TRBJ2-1	CASSIRRTGDNEQFF
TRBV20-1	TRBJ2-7	CSARDLGTGSYEQYF
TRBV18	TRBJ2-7	CASSPGVRSSYEQYF
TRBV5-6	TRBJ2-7	CASTGVRGEFGYEQYF
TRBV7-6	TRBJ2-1	CASSPGLAGAYEQFF
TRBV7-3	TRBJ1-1	CASSLAGQGFEAFF
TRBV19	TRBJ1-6	CASSITGIYSPLHF
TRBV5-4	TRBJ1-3	CASSLDPGRSGNTIYF
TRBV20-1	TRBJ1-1	CGRSLDTEAFF
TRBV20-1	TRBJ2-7	CSAPGPYEQYF
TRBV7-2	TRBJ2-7	CASSLRKEGTSGASGHEQYF
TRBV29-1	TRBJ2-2	CSVAWQPNTGELFF
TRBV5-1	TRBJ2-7	CASSWKQGPYEQYF
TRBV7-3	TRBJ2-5	CASSLNGREETQYF
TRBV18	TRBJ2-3	CASSPPGQGHTDTQYF
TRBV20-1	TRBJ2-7	CSARERTAYEQYF
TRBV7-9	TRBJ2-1	CASSFIKTANNEQFF
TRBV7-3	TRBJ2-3	CASSLRRLDTQYF
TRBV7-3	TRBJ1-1	CASSFSGGRVSSTEAFF
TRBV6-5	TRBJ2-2	CASSYLGTGGTGELFF
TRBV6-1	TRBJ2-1	CASSDQGAIYNEQFF
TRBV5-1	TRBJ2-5	CASSLAGGGDETQYF
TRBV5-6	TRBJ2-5	CASSLRGLQETQYF
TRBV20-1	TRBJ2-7	CSARDSEQGAREQYF
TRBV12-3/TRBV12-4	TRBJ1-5	CASELGAGGFSNQPQHF
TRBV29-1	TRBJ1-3	CSVAETRGNTIYF
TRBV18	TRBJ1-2	CASSVTPAGGTDYGYTF
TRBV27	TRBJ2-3	CASSLQGAGETDTQYF
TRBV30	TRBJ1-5	CAWSSGRDNQPQHF
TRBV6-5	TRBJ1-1	CASSLGTGNWIAEAFF
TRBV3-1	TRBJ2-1	CASSRGLSSDEQFF
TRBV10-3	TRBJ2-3	CATGDSRGADTQYF
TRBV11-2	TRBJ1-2	CASSLRSMAVYGYTF
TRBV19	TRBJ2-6	CASSPSSPAAAGAREEGANVLTF
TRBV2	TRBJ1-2	CASSPRTGEAYGYTF
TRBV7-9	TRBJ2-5	CASSLIELPQETQYF
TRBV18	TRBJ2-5	CASSPNTGQETQYF
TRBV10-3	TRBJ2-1	CAISESRASGGANEQFF
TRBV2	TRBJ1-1	CASSAGLMNTEAFF
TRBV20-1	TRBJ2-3	CSARGEGGVFGTDTQYF
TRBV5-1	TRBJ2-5	CASSLEGEAETQYF
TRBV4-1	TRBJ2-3	CASSQVRSSGGSDTQYF